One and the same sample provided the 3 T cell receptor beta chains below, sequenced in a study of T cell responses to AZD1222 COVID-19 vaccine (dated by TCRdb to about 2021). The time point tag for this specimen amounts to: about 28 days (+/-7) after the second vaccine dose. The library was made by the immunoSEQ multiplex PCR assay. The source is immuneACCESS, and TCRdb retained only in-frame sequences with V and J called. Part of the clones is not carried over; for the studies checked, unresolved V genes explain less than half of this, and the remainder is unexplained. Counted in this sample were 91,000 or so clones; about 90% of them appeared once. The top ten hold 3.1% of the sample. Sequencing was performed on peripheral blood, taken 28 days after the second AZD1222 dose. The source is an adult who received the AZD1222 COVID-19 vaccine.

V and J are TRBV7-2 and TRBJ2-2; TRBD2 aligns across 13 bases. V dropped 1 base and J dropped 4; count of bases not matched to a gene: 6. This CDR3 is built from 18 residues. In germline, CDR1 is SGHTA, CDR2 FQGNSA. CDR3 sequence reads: CASSLDLLAGGRTGELFF. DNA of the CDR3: TGTGCCAGCAGCTTAGATTTACTAGCGGGGGGGCGCACCGGGGAGCTGTTTTTT. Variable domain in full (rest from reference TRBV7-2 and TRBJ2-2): GAGVSQSPSNKVTEKGKDVELRCDPISGHTALYWYRQSLGQGLEFLIYFQGNSAPDKSGLPSDRFSAERTGGSVSTLTIQRTQQEDSAVYLCASSLDLLAGGRTGELFFGEGSRLTVL.

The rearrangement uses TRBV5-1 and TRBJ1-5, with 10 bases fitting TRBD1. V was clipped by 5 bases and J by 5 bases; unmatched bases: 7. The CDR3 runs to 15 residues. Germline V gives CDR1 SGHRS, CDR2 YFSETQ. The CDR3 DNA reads TGCGCCAGCAGTTTTGCTGGACAGGGGGATCAGCCCCAGCATTTT. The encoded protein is CASSFAGQGDQPQHF.

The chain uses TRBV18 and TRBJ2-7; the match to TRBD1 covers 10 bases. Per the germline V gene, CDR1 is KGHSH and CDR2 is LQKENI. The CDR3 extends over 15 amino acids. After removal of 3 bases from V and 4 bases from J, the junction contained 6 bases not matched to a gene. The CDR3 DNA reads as TGTGCCAGCTCACCGGGAGGGGACAGGGGATACGAGCAGTACTTC. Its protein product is CASSPGGDRGYEQYF.